These 8 T cell receptor beta chains were sequenced from one sample in a study of blood T cell repertoires in COVID-19. Method: immunoSEQ multiplex PCR; TCRdb's copy keeps in-frame clones and lacks some. The sample contains fewer than 300,000 clones, around 90% of which appear only once. Specimen: peripheral blood. These receptor sequences come from a man in his sixties who had recovered from COVID-19.

This chain uses TRBV19 with TRBJ1-1; D might be TRBD1 (5 bases). CDR1 and CDR2 from the germline V gene are LNHDA and SQIVND (reference sequence). The CDR3 totals 13 residues. V shed 5 bases and J shed 6 bases, with 13 bases lying between them. DNA for the CDR3: TGTGCCAGTAGTTATACAGGTTTTTCTGAAGCTTTCTTT. Protein: CASSYTGFSEAFF. The full variable domain, in which reference TRBV19 and TRBJ1-1 provide the parts outside the CDR3, is DGGITQSPKYLFRKEGQNVTLSCEQNLNHDAMYWYRQDPGQGLRLIYYSQIVNDFQKGDIAEGYSVSREKKESFPLTVTSAQKNPTAFYLCASSYTGFSEAFFGQGTRLTVV.

V gene TRBV18 combines with J gene TRBJ1-1; 7 bases match TRBD1. The V segment lost 2 bases and the J segment 5 bases; nucleotides outside the gene matches: 8. The CDR3 extends over 15 amino acids. Germline CDR1 KGHSH, CDR2 LQKENI. Written as DNA, the CDR3 is TGTGCCAGCTCACCAACAGGGGCCCGAGGAACTGAAGCTTTCTTT. The encoded protein is CASSPTGARGTEAFF.

J is TRBJ2-5 and V is TRBV2; 14 positions agree with TRBD2. V was pared by 4 bases and J by 5 bases, with 3 bases of the junction left unmatched. Per germline, CDR1 SNHLY and CDR2 FYNNEI. This CDR3 comprises 15 residues. The CDR3 coding sequence is TGTGCCAGCAGTGTGGGACTAGCGGGGGTGGAGACCCAGTACTTC. As protein: CASSVGLAGVETQYF.

In its sample, this clone was seen a few times. The chain is built from TRBV6-1 and TRBJ1-3; no clear D gene. Germline CDR1 is MNHNS and CDR2 is SASEGT. Trimming pared 0 bases from V and 0 bases from J, leaving 3 bases between. This CDR3 has 14 amino acids. CDR3 protein: CASSEASSGNTIYF. CDR3 in DNA: TGTGCCAGCAGTGAAGCCAGCTCTGGAAACACCATATATTTT.

This clone appeared a single time. The chain combines TRBV7-9 with TRBJ1-6; 9 bases match TRBD1. Trimming removed 2 bases from V and 7 bases from J; junction bases left unmatched: 3. This CDR3 is built from 15 residues. Germline lookup yields CDR1 SEHNR and CDR2 FQNEAQ (reference sequence). The CDR3 bases are TGTGCCAGCAGCTTAACCGGGACAGGGAATTCACCCCTCCACTTT. Amino acids: CASSLTGTGNSPLHF. The whole variable domain, remainder taken from reference TRBV7-9 and TRBJ1-6, is DTGVSQNPRHKITKRGQNVTFRCDPISEHNRLYWYRQTLGQGPEFLTYFQNEAQLEKSRLLSDRFSAERPKGSFSTLEIQRTEQGDSAMYLCASSLTGTGNSPLHFGNGTRLTVT.

This sequence joins TRBV19 and TRBJ2-3, with a tentative D call TRBD1 (6 bases). The CDR3 contains 14 residues. Trimming removed 6 bases at V and 8 bases at J, with 18 bases between. The germline gives CDR1 LNHDA, CDR2 SQIVND (reference sequence). CDR3 sequence reads: CASSPLGGLATQYF. CDR3 nucleotides: TGTGCCAGTAGCCCCCTAGGGGGTTTAGCTACGCAGTATTTT.

This sequence joins TRBV6-5 and TRBJ2-7; D possibly corresponds to TRBD2 (6 bases). Trimming stripped 0 bases from V and 5 bases from J, with 14 bases between. The length of the CDR3 is 15 residues. Germline lookup yields CDR1 MNHEY and CDR2 SVGAGI. The CDR3 nucleotides are TGTGCCAGCAGTTACTCGCGGGGTAGGGACCACGAGCAGTACTTC. This translates into CASSYSRGRDHEQYF.

This chain uses TRBV25-1 with TRBJ2-2; weak D call: TRBD1 (5 bases). Germline CDR1 is MGHDK and CDR2 is SYGVNS. The CDR3 contains 13 residues. Trimming took off 3 bases at V and 6 bases at J, with 8 bases between the two ends. CDR3 amino acids: CASSEPGSGELFF. The DNA of the CDR3 is TGTGCCAGCAGTGAGCCAGGGTCCGGGGAGCTGTTTTTT.